This T cell receptor beta chain was sequenced during a study of T cells in Graves' hyperthyroidism and ophthalmopathy. Study background: Staff took peripheral blood when the initial diagnosis was made, before any treatment began. Study results and limitations: The model forecast ophthalmopathy, anticipating it by a median approximately 7 months before onset.

Concerning this clonotype itself: Antigen: not known. A much bigger clone sits one base away, suggesting this may be a read error.

Amplification of TCR beta CDR3 regions used RNA as the template. The HTBI set primed first-round TCR CDR3 RT-PCR. TCRdb re-derived calls from the multiplex PCR reads in MiXCR, one entry per CDR3 protein. Of over 120,000 distinct CDR3 sequences detected, roughly a fifth appear once; the ten largest clones hold around 69%. This CDR3 is 15 amino acids long. The germline CDR1 and CDR2 sequences are SGHVS and FQNEAQ. What was sequenced was blood. V usage is TRBV7-8 and J usage is TRBJ1-2; TRBD1 might be the D (5 bases). The clonotype was recovered from a woman aged 50 to 60 with Graves' hyperthyroidism that later progressed to Graves' ophthalmopathy. CDR3 amino acids: CVSNPSSGGIYGYTF. The CDR3 nucleotides read TGTGTCAGCAATCCCTCTTCCGGGGGTATCTATGGCTACACCTTC.